This passage covers 22 T cell receptor beta chains from one sample sequenced in a study of T cells in Graves' hyperthyroidism and ophthalmopathy. Researchers amplified the TCR beta CDR3 regions from RNA transcripts. With the HTBI primer set, the TCR CDR3 went through a first round of RT-PCR. Each CDR3 protein gets one entry after TCRdb re-called the multiplex PCR reads with MiXCR. The sample has about 400,000 distinct CDR3 sequences; about 14% are singletons. The sequencing input was blood. Source of these receptors: a man in his fifties with Graves' ophthalmopathy.

In this sample, this clonotype turned up many times. The chain employs TRBV20-1 and TRBJ2-4, with 7 bases aligning to TRBD2. The trim removed 4 bases at V and 8 bases at J, leaving 8 bases unmatched. The CDR3 sequence is 13 residues long. Germline V gene lookup returns CDR1 DFQATT and CDR2 SNEGSKA (reference sequence). The chain's CDR3 is CSATLRRGDIQYF. CDR3 sequence (DNA): TGCAGTGCTACTCTTCGCCGGGGGGACATTCAGTACTTC.

In this sample, this clonotype turned up a few times. J is TRBJ2-3 and V is TRBV11-2; D possibly corresponds to TRBD1 (7 bases). Germline lookup yields CDR1 SGHAT and CDR2 FQNNGV. This CDR3 region has 15 residues. Trimming shortened V by 1 base and J by 1 base, and 9 bases separated the two germline ends. The CDR3 sequence: CASSLARGGTDTQYF. DNA of the CDR3: TGTGCCAGCAGCTTAGCCAGGGGGGGCACAGATACGCAGTATTTT.

This clonotype was picked up many times. V and J are TRBV29-1 and TRBJ2-3; possibly TRBD1 or TRBD2 for D (6 bases each). The V end was cut by 5 bases, the J end by 3 bases, with 12 bases between. The CDR3 sequence is 13 residues long. Germline V gene lookup returns CDR1 SQVTM and CDR2 ANQGSEA. The CDR3 DNA follows: TGCAGCGTTCCTGGGGGGCTTACAGATACGCAGTATTTT. Amino acids: CSVPGGLTDTQYF.

This clonotype has ten or more counts. The rearrangement joins TRBV11-2 to TRBJ1-1; D not resolved. This CDR3 has 13 amino acids. Germline V lookup: CDR1 SGHAT, CDR2 FQNNGV. V dropped 1 base and J dropped 10 bases, with 13 bases sitting between them. CDR3 sequence: CASSLGLGGVAFF. The CDR3 nucleotides are TGTGCCAGCAGCTTAGGCCTCGGTGGGGTAGCTTTCTTT.

This clonotype has at least ten counts. V is TRBV30 and J is TRBJ1-5; possibly TRBD1 for D (5 bases). This CDR3 spans 13 amino acids. V gave up 2 bases and J gave up 5 bases, with 10 bases separating them. CDR1 GTSNPN and CDR2 SVGIG come from the germline V gene (reference sequence). For the CDR3, the DNA is TGTGCCTGGAGTTCAGGGACGGATCAGCCCCAGCATTTT. Protein product: CAWSSGTDQPQHF.

V usage is TRBV28 and J usage is TRBJ2-5, with D perhaps matching TRBD1 (5 bases). This CDR3 has 11 residues. Germline CDR1 reads MDHEN; CDR2 reads SYDVKM. V was clipped by 3 bases and J by 14 bases, with 13 bases between them. The CDR3: CASSFVQGTYF. The CDR3 DNA is TGTGCCAGCAGTTTTGTTCAGGGTACATACTTC.

This clonotype was seen ten or more times. The genes are TRBV7-9 and TRBJ1-1; weak D call: TRBD1 (6 bases). CDR3 length: 17 residues. Germline V gene data show CDR1 as SEHNR and CDR2 as FQNEAQ (reference sequence). Trimming shortened V by 5 bases and J by 1 base, and 20 bases separated the two germline ends. CDR3 DNA: TGTGCCAGCAGCCCGTCCGCCCGGGGGCCTGGGAACACTGAAGCTTTCTTT. Translation gives CASSPSARGPGNTEAFF.

This clonotype was counted many times. V is TRBV28 and J is TRBJ2-4; the match to TRBD1 covers 7 bases. The length of the CDR3 is 16 residues. The V and J ends lost 5 bases and 1 base, in that order; junction bases with no gene match: 8. The germline gives CDR1 MDHEN, CDR2 SYDVKM. The CDR3 nucleotides read TGTGCCAGCAGTCAAAGACAGGGAATGGCCAAAAACATTCAGTACTTC. Amino acid sequence: CASSQRQGMAKNIQYF.

Only a few counts were recorded for this clonotype. The rearrangement links TRBV19 to TRBJ2-5; 8 bases line up with TRBD2. Germline lookup yields CDR1 LNHDA and CDR2 SQIVND (reference sequence). The CDR3 is 15 amino acids. V was pared by 6 bases and J by 4 bases, with 10 bases of the junction left unmatched. The CDR3 DNA sequence: TGTGCCAGTAGAGGGAACGGGAGGGCCAGAGAGACCCAGTACTTC. Its translation: CASRGNGRARETQYF.

This clonotype was counted only a few times. The V gene is TRBV28, the J gene TRBJ2-1, with TRBD1 matching over 7 bases. The V segment lost 8 bases and the J segment 3 bases; nucleotides outside the gene matches: 10. This CDR3 is built from 15 residues. Germline V gene data show CDR1 as MDHEN and CDR2 as SYDVKM. CDR3 residues: CASGQSGGYYNEQFF. CDR3 DNA sequence: TGTGCCAGCGGCCAATCAGGGGGATACTACAATGAGCAGTTCTTC.

This clonotype was seen only a few times. This sequence joins TRBV6-2 or TRBV6-3 and TRBJ2-7; 12 nucleotides agree with TRBD2. The junction had 16 bases not matched to a gene; V was cut back by 8 bases and J by 2 bases. Germline-derived CDR1 and CDR2 are MNHEY and SVGEGT. CDR3 size: 18 residues. CDR3 sequence (DNA): TGTGCCAGCCCCGAGCCGACTAGCGGGGGAGGATTGACCTACGAGCAGTACTTC. Protein product: CASPEPTSGGGLTYEQYF.

The sample holds many counts of this clonotype. The gene calls are TRBV27 and TRBJ1-1; 7 bases agree with TRBD1. Germline CDR1 is MNHEY and CDR2 is SMNVEV (reference sequence). The length of the CDR3 is 14 residues. Unmatched junction bases numbered 11, after V lost 8 bases and J lost 5 bases. The CDR3 protein is CASSYLTGRTEAFF. CDR3 bases: TGTGCCAGCTCATACTTGACAGGGAGGACTGAAGCTTTCTTT.

The chain combines TRBV10-3 with TRBJ1-5; D is ambiguous. Germline CDR1 and CDR2: ENHRY and SYGVKD. The CDR3 loop spans 13 amino acids. V shed 1 base and J shed 7 bases, with 8 bases lying between them. The CDR3 DNA reads as TGTGCCATCAGTGAGTTGGAAGGACAGCCCCAGCATTTT. Its translation is CAISELEGQPQHF.

This clonotype has a count of ten or more. The chain recombines TRBV3-1 with TRBJ2-4; TRBD1 matches at 7 bases. Germline V gives CDR1 LGHDT, CDR2 YNNKEL (reference sequence). Losses at the gene ends were 1 base for V and 8 bases for J; bases not matched to a gene: 8. This CDR3 is built from 15 residues. CDR3 sequence reads: CASSQGMRQGHIQYF. The CDR3 coding sequence is TGTGCCAGCAGCCAAGGAATGCGACAGGGACACATTCAGTACTTC.

This clonotype was counted many times. The chain links TRBV20-1 to TRBJ2-2; TRBD2 agrees at 11 bases. This CDR3 spans 17 amino acids. The germline V gene has CDR1 DFQATT and CDR2 SNEGSKA (reference sequence). Trimming cost V 2 bases and J 0 bases; bases outside gene matches: 5. The CDR3 sequence: CSARPGLAAPNTGELFF. CDR3 DNA sequence: TGCAGTGCTAGACCGGGACTAGCGGCCCCGAACACCGGGGAGCTGTTTTTT.

In its sample, this clonotype was seen many times. The chain is built from TRBV7-9 and TRBJ2-5, with 7 positions matching TRBD2. From germline, CDR1 is SEHNR and CDR2 FQNEAQ (reference sequence). V was pared by 3 bases and J by 3 bases, with 10 bases of the junction left unmatched. This CDR3 spans 16 amino acids. The CDR3: CASSFVRTRGEETQYF. The CDR3 DNA reads as TGTGCCAGCAGCTTCGTGCGGACCCGGGGGGAAGAGACCCAGTACTTC.

This clonotype has at least ten counts. The rearrangement links TRBV2 to TRBJ1-2; D unclear. The germline V gene encodes CDR1 SNHLY and CDR2 FYNNEI. V lost 4 bases, J lost 5 bases, and 8 bases lay in between. This CDR3 is 12 amino acids long. For the CDR3, the DNA is TGTGCCAGCAGTGGACTGAGGTATGGCTACACCTTC. Protein product: CASSGLRYGYTF.

This clonotype has a handful of counts. The CDR3 sequence is CASSVGPGTGNNEQFF. The CDR3 DNA reads as TGTGCCAGCAGCGTAGGGCCCGGGACGGGAAACAATGAGCAGTTCTTC. The chain uses TRBV9 and TRBJ2-1; D may match TRBD1 or TRBD2 (5 bases each). The germline gives CDR1 SGDLS, CDR2 YYNGEE. The CDR3 extends over 16 amino acids. V was cut by 0 bases and J by 5 bases, with 15 bases left in between.

The rearrangement joins TRBV5-1 to TRBJ2-1; tentative D call: TRBD2 (7 bases). Germline V gene data show CDR1 as SGHRS and CDR2 as YFSETQ. V dropped 2 bases and J dropped 3 bases, with 15 bases sitting between them. The CDR3 has 16 amino acids. CDR3 nucleotide sequence: TGCGCCAGCAGCTTCCCTAGCGGAGGGGGCTACAATGAGCAGTTCTTC. Its translation: CASSFPSGGGYNEQFF.

In this sample, this clonotype turned up many times. The chain recombines TRBV3-1 with TRBJ1-5; D unresolved. The germline gives CDR1 LGHDT, CDR2 YNNKEL (reference sequence). The ends were cut back, 1 base at V and 4 bases at J, with 11 bases in the middle. This CDR3 comprises 15 residues. In DNA, the CDR3 is TGTGCCAGCAGCCAAGCTGGACGGATAAATCAGCCCCAGCATTTT. This sequence encodes CASSQAGRINQPQHF.

This chain links TRBV3-1 with TRBJ2-1, with TRBD2 matching 10 bases. J was trimmed by 5 bases and V by 0 bases; bases with no gene match: 7. The germline CDR1 and CDR2 sequences are LGHDT and YNNKEL (reference sequence). The CDR3 consists of 17 residues. CDR3 protein: CASSQDPSGRHNNEQFF. DNA for the CDR3: TGTGCCAGCAGCCAAGATCCTAGCGGGAGACACAACAATGAGCAGTTCTTC.

The chain links TRBV4-2 to TRBJ2-3, with D tentatively TRBD1 (5 bases). The CDR3 runs 15 residues. V gave up 2 bases and J gave up 2 bases, with 11 bases separating them. Looked up from germline, CDR1 is LGHNA and CDR2 is YNFKEQ. CDR3 nucleotide sequence: TGTGCCAGCAGCCAATTTGGGGCGAACACAGATACGCAGTATTTT. Translating it yields CASSQFGANTDTQYF.